This TCR beta chain was observed in a study of STAT3 mutations in large granular lymphocyte leukemia (dated by TCRdb to between 2018 and 2021). Looking at the study overall: About half of the T-LGLL patients who underwent longitudinal sequencing carried canonical activating STAT3 mutations. Patients were sequenced at 4 time points on average, with the number of samplings per patient ranging from 2 to 8. As controls, the study also included longitudinal sequencing of two patients with natural killer LGL leukemia. Approximately 19 representative T-LGLL cases were selected from an initial cohort of under 250 LGL patients for longitudinal TCRbeta and STAT3 sequencing. To reconstruct clonal hierarchy and dynamics, serial deep sequencing of TCRbeta CDR3 and STAT3 was performed in patients with T-cell large granular lymphocyte leukemia. Over half of the T-LGLL patients were given one or more immunosuppressive therapy regimens, and approximately 41% of the treated patients had a hematologic response. Paper-wide results and their limitations: TCR clonotype switching after therapy was seen in about 30% of the 18 patients, with all newly emerging clones being STAT3 wild type. Variable intervals between samplings and differing treatment regimens complicated linking therapy response to changes in TCR clonal burden. In several patients, dominant TCR clone burden exceeded STAT3 mutant burden, suggesting STAT3 mutation arose secondarily within a pre-expanded clone. At least one immunodominant TCRbeta clonotype was identified in every T-LGLL patient, and multiple immunodominant subclonotypes were identified in about half of the T-LGLL patients. Persisting codominant clonotypes in some patients meant a small but highly pathogenic clone may have been missed. Because no samples were available when a clone first appeared, clonal expansion was inferred from samplings taken at other points.

On this clone: Its antigen is not yet known. No much larger clonotype is one base removed from it; base qualities were not supplied.

TCRbeta libraries were sequenced on an Illumina MiSeq, averaging approximately 44,000 productive templates per sample. TCRbeta CDR3 libraries were generated with the immunoSEQ assay using multiplex PCR amplification. On the study's bioinformatics: Repertoire diversity was computed as previously defined, with values near 0 indicating extremely monoclonal samples. The immuneACCESS repertoire file appears here via TCRdb, limited to in-frame rearrangements. These files lack a portion of the clones; in checked studies, under half of the deficit traces to unresolved V genes, and the cause of the others is not known. V and J calls and clone size come straight from that table; D and trimming were deduced from the DNA. This sample comprises about 12,000 clones, 60% to 85% of them detected only once. Roughly 50% of the sample is taken by the ten largest. Trimming at the junction amounts to 7 bases on V and 5 bases on J, and the germline ends lie 23 bases apart. The CDR3 starts with the cysteine, ends with the phenylalanine, and has 16 residues. The DNA shown is the 48-base CDR3, in frame from base 1. The germline V gene provides CDR1 SGHVS and CDR2 FNYEAQ.

The same DNA, extracted from blood mononuclear cells, served for both TCR sequencing and STAT3 sequencing. The chain is encoded by TRBV7-6 joined to TRBJ2-5; the best D guess is TRBD2, with 5 bases matching. This sequence originates from a man in his 60s with T-cell large granular lymphocyte leukemia. Some clones in this sample may be carry-over from other donors' samples. The age is the age at diagnosis. Sequencing used peripheral blood mononuclear cells. The DNA reads as follows: TGTGCCAGCATCCCTCCTTCACTAGGAGGCGAGGAGACCCAGTACTTC. It translates as CASIPPSLGGEETQYF. Here the CDR3 is joined to the reference TRBV7-6 and TRBJ2-5 genes, and the full variable domain is: GAGVSQSPRYKVTKRGQDVALRCDPISGHVSLYWYRQALGQGPEFLTYFNYEAQQDKSGLPNDRFSAERPEGSISTLTIQRTEQRDSAMYRCASIPPSLGGEETQYFGPGTRLLVL.